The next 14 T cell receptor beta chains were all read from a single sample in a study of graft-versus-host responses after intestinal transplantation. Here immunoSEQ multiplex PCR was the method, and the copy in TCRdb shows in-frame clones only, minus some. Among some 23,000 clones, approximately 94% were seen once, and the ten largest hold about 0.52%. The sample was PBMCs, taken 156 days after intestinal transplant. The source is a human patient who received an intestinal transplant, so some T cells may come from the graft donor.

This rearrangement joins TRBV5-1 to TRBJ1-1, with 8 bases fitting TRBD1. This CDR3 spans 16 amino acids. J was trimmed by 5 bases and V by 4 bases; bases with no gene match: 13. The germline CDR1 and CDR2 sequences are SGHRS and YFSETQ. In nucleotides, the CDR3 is TGCGCCAGCAGCCTGGGGGGCGCGACAGGGGAGACTGAAGCTTTCTTT. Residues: CASSLGGATGETEAFF.

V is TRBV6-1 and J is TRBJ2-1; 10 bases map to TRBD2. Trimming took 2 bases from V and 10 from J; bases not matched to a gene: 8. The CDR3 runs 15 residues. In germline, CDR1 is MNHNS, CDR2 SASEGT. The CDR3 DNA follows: TGTGCCAGCAGTGAATATCTAGCGGGAGACTACGAGCAGTTCTTC. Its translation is CASSEYLAGDYEQFF.

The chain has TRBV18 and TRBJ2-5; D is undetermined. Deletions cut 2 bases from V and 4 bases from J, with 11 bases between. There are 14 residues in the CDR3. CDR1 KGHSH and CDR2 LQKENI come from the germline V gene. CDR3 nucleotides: TGTGCCAGCTCACCAAAGACGGGCTCAGAGACCCAGTACTTC. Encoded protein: CASSPKTGSETQYF. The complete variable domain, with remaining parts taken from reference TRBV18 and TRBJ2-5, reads NAGVMQNPRHLVRRRGQEARLRCSPMKGHSHVYWYRQLPEEGLKFMVYLQKENIIDESGMPKERFSAEFPKEGPSILRIQQVVRGDSAAYFCASSPKTGSETQYFGPGTRLLVL.

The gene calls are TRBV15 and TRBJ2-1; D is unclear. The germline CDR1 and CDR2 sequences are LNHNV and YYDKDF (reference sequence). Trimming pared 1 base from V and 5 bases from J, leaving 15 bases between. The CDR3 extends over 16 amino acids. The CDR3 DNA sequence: TGTGCCACCAGCAGAGGTAGGGCCTTACGTAACAATGAGCAGTTCTTC. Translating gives CATSRGRALRNNEQFF.

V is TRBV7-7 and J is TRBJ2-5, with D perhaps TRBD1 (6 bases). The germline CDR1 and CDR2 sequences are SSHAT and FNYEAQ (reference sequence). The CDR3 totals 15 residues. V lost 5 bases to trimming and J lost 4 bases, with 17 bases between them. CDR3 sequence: CASSPTSGQLETQYF. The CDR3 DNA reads TGTGCCAGCAGCCCAACCTCAGGACAGTTAGAGACCCAGTACTTC.

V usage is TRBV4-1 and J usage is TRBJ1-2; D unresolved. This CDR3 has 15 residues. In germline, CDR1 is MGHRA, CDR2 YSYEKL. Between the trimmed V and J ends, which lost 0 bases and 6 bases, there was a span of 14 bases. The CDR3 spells CASSQDFQGLHGYTF. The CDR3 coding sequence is TGCGCCAGCAGCCAAGATTTTCAAGGGCTACATGGCTACACCTTC.

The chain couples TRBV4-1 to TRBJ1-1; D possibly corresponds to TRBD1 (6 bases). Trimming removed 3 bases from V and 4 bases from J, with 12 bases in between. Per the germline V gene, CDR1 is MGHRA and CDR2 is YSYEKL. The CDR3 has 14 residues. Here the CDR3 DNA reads TGCGCCAGCAGCCAGATCAGGGGCTCCACTGAAGCTTTCTTT. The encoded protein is CASSQIRGSTEAFF.

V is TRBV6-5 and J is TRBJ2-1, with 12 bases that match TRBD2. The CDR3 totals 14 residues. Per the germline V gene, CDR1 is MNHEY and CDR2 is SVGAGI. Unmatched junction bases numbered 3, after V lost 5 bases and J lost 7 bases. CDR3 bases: TGTGCCAGCAGTGACGGGACTAGCGGGAATGAGCAGTTCTTC. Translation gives CASSDGTSGNEQFF.

The CDR3 loop is CASSPGLAYPDTQYF. Here the CDR3 DNA reads TGTGCCAGCAGCCCGGGACTAGCTTACCCAGATACGCAGTATTTT. V and J are TRBV5-4 and TRBJ2-3; 9 bases agree with TRBD2. Germline V gene lookup returns CDR1 SGHNT and CDR2 YYREEE (reference sequence). J lost 4 bases, V lost 4 bases, and 7 bases had no gene match. The CDR3 sequence is 15 residues long.

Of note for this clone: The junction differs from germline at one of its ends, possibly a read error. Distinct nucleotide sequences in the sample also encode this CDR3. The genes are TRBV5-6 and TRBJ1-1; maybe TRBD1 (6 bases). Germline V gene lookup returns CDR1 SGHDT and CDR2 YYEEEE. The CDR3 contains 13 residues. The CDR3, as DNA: TGTGCTAGCAGCCTACAGGGGAACACTGAAGCTTTCTTT. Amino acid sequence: CASSLQGNTEAFF.

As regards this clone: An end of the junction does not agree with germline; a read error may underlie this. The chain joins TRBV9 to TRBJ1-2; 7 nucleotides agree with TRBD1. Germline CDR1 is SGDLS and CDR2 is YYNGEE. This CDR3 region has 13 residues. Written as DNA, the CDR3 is TGTGCCAGCAGCGTAAGGACAGGTTTTGGCTGCACCTTC. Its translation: CASSVRTGFGCTF.

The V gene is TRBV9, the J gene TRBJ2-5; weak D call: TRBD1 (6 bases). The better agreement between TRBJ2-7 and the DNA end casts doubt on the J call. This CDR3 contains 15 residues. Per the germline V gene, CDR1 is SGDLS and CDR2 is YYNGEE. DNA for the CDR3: TGTGCCAGCAGCGTAGATCCCGGCAGGGGCTACGAGCAGTACTTC. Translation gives CASSVDPGRGYEQYF.

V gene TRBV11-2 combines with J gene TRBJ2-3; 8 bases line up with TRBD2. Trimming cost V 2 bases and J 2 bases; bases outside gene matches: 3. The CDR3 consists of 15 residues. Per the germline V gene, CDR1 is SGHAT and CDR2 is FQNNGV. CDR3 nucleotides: TGTGCCAGCAGCTTATCGCGGGGGGTCACAGATACGCAGTATTTT. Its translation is CASSLSRGVTDTQYF.

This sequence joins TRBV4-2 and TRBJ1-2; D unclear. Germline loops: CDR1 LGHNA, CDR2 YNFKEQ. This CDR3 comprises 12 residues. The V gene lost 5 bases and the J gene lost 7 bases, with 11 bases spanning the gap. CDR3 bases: TGTGCCAGCAGCGAAGCCGAAGGTGGCTACACCTTC. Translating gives CASSEAEGGYTF.